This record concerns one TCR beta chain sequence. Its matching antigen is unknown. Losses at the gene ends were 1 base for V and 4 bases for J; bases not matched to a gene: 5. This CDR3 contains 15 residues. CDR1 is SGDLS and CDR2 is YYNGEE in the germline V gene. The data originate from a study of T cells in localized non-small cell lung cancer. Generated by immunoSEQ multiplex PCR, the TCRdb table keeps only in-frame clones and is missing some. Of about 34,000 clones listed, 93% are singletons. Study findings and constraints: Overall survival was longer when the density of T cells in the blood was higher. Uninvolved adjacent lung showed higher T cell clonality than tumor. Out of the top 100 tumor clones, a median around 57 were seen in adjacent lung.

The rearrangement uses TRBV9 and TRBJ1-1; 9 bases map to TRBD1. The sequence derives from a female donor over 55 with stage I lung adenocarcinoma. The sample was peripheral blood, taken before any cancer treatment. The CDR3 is CASSVWDRDSTEAFF. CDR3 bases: TGTGCCAGCAGCGTATGGGACAGGGACAGCACTGAAGCTTTCTTT.